The clone carrying this T cell receptor beta chain appeared a single time. Its antigen is as yet unknown. J lost 1 base, V lost 0 bases, and 6 bases had no gene match. The CDR3 has 18 residues. Germline CDR1 reads SGHNT; CDR2 reads YYREEE (reference sequence). This sample is part of a study of shared clonotypes between healthy human individuals. The table came from immunoSEQ multiplex PCR; TCRdb's copy has only in-frame clones and leaves some out. The sample includes roughly 760,000 clones, around 72% of them seen just once. Whole-study findings and limits: When compared with the clonotypes that were shared by all four sorted-subset donors, the non-shared clonotypes turned out to have lower generation probabilities.

The chain recombines TRBV5-4 with TRBJ2-3; TRBD2 agrees at 12 bases. The source material was memory CD4+ T cells sorted from blood. Subset noted: CD45RA-negative fraction. The source is a woman in her thirties in good health. The DNA for the CDR3 is TGTGCCAGCAGCTTGGGGCTAGCGGGAGGGCCGGGCACAGATACGCAGTATTTT. It is translated as CASSLGLAGGPGTDTQYF.